The 21 T cell receptor beta chains below come from one sample, sequenced in a study of tumor-infiltrating lymphocytes in oesophageal squamous cell carcinoma. TCRdb analysed the PCR reads with MiXCR anew, one entry per CDR3 protein. The data show nearly 9,000 distinct CDR3 sequences, 60% to 70% seen once. The specimen sequenced was esophageal tumor tissue. These receptors were taken from a female donor with esophageal squamous cell carcinoma.

The CDR3 DNA follows: TGTGCCAGCAGTGATAGCGGGCGAGAGACCCAGTACTTC. Its translation: CASSDSGRETQYF. The chain couples TRBV6-5 to TRBJ2-6, with TRBD2 matching over 7 bases. The DNA end lines up better with TRBJ2-5; the J call may be wrong. CDR3 length equals 13 residues. Germline V gives CDR1 MNHEY, CDR2 SVGAGI.

This clonotype came up many times. The rearrangement joins TRBV7-3 to TRBJ1-2; 9 bases align to TRBD1. The CDR3 consists of 15 residues. Germline CDR1 is SGHTA and CDR2 is FQGTGA. The J segment lost 6 bases and the V segment lost 4 bases, leaving 9 bases of the junction unmatched. As DNA, the CDR3 is TGTGCCAGCAGCTCGACCGGGACAGGGTACAATGGCTACACCTTC. Translation: CASSSTGTGYNGYTF.

This clonotype showed up just once. The chain uses TRBV7-3 and TRBJ2-1, with TRBD2 matching over 11 bases. The CDR3 covers 15 residues. Trimming removed 1 base from V and 9 bases from J; junction bases left unmatched: 5. CDR1 and CDR2 from the germline V gene are SGHTA and FQGTGA. The CDR3 spells CASSLSLAGGSEQFF. The CDR3, as DNA: TGTGCCAGCAGCTTAAGCCTAGCGGGAGGAAGTGAGCAGTTCTTC. Full variable domain (rest looked up from reference TRBV7-3 and TRBJ2-1): GAGVSQTPSNKVTEKGKYVELRCDPISGHTALYWYRQSLGQGPEFLIYFQGTGAADDSGLPNDRFFAVRPEGSVSTLKIQRTERGDSAVYLCASSLSLAGGSEQFFGPGTRLTVL.

The J gene is TRBJ2-3, the V gene TRBV7-2; D might be TRBD2 (7 bases). The assigned J gene may be wrong: the sequence end matches TRBJ2-7 better. The CDR3 is 13 residues long. Germline values: CDR1 SGHTA, CDR2 FQGNSA. The DNA of the CDR3 is TGTGCCAGCCGGGGGGCTAGCTCCTACGAGCAGTACTTC. Translation gives CASRGASSYEQYF.

As regards this clonotype: Germline and junction disagree at one end, which may indicate a read error. V is TRBV7-6 and J is TRBJ2-2; 7 bases are a match to TRBD1. CDR1 and CDR2 (germline): SGHVS, FNYEAQ. The CDR3 sequence is 15 residues long. CDR3 DNA: TGTGCTAGCAGCCCGGGGACAGTTCACACCGGGGAGCTGTTTTTT. It is translated as CASSPGTVHTGELFF.

V usage is TRBV12-3 or TRBV12-4 and J usage is TRBJ2-7; tentative D call: TRBD1 (6 bases). The V end was cut by 3 bases, the J end by 10 bases, with 16 bases between. The CDR3 is 13 residues long. In DNA form, the CDR3 reads TGTGCCAGCAGTTTGGGGGCCGAGCGTCCCCAGTACTTC. Translating gives CASSLGAERPQYF.

As for this clonotype: One end of the junction is discordant with germline, which a read error may explain. The CDR3 DNA is TGTGCCAGCAGCTTAAGGGGCCAAGCAGCACCCCTCCACTTC. Its translation: CASSLRGQAAPLHF. This chain uses TRBV7-6 with TRBJ1-6, with a tentative D call TRBD1 (5 bases). Germline V CDR1 and CDR2: SGHVS, FNYEAQ. This CDR3 has 14 amino acids.

The gene calls are TRBV12-3 or TRBV12-4 and TRBJ2-3; no firm D call. The end of the DNA aligns better with TRBJ2-1, so the J call may be wrong. The CDR3 has 15 amino acids. The chain's CDR3 is CASSPFRSDYNEQFF. CDR3 bases: TGTGCCAGCAGCCCGTTTCGGAGCGACTACAATGAGCAGTTCTTC.

DNA for the CDR3: TGTGCCAGCAGCAGGGGACACCCCCAAGAGACCCAGTACTTC. It is translated as CASSRGHPQETQYF. V and J are TRBV7-9 and TRBJ2-5; D possibly corresponds to TRBD1 (6 bases). Germline values: CDR1 SEHNR, CDR2 FQNEAQ (reference sequence). V lost 5 bases, J lost 1 base, and 11 bases lay in between. The CDR3 contains 14 residues.

Only a few counts were recorded for this clonotype. The gene calls are TRBV7-2 and TRBJ2-3, with D possibly being TRBD1 or TRBD2 (5 bases each). V dropped 3 bases and J dropped 4 bases, with 8 bases sitting between them. The CDR3 has 13 residues. The germline gives CDR1 SGHTA, CDR2 FQGNSA. CDR3 region: CASSLGTADTQYF. Written as DNA, the CDR3 is TGTGCCAGCAGCTTGGGGACGGCAGATACGCAGTATTTT.

The chain employs TRBV7-2 and TRBJ2-1, with TRBD2 identical over 12 bases. Germline V lookup: CDR1 SGHTA, CDR2 FQGNSA. The CDR3 spans 16 residues. With V trimmed by 0 bases and J by 4 bases, 1 base remained unmatched. The CDR3 region is CASSLAGLAGYNEQFF. Written as DNA, the CDR3 is TGTGCCAGCAGCTTAGCCGGACTAGCGGGGTACAATGAGCAGTTCTTC.

In nucleotides, the CDR3 is TGTGCCAGCAGGTCAGGGGATCAGCCCCAGCATTTT. Translating gives CASRSGDQPQHF. The chain carries TRBV6-1 and TRBJ1-5, with D maybe TRBD1 (6 bases). The length of the CDR3 is 12 residues. Germline V gives CDR1 MNHNS, CDR2 SASEGT. The V gene lost 6 bases and the J gene lost 5 bases, with 8 bases spanning the gap.

The rearrangement links TRBV28 to TRBJ2-5; no reliable D call. The J call may be incorrect, as the DNA end agrees better with TRBJ2-1. Per germline, CDR1 MDHEN and CDR2 SYDVKM. The CDR3 is 12 residues long. The CDR3 reads CASSFPTYEQFF. CDR3 coding DNA: TGTGCCAGCAGTTTCCCGACCTACGAGCAGTTCTTC.

This clonotype was picked up a small number of times. The rearrangement links TRBV2 to TRBJ2-1; 7 positions match TRBD1. The germline CDR1 and CDR2 sequences are SNHLY and FYNNEI. The CDR3 totals 14 residues. V gave up 5 bases and J gave up 5 bases; unmatched junction bases: 6. DNA for the CDR3: TGTGCCAGCAGTCAACCGGGACAGCACAATGAGCAGTTCTTC. This sequence encodes CASSQPGQHNEQFF.

The chain has TRBV7-9 and TRBJ1-6; tentative D call: TRBD1 (5 bases). The CDR3 totals 15 residues. With 5 bases removed from V and 6 bases from J, the gap between germline ends came to 14 bases. Germline V CDR1 and CDR2: SEHNR, FQNEAQ (reference sequence). The CDR3 here is CASSPGLNRNSPLHF. The CDR3 nucleotides are TGTGCCAGCAGCCCGGGACTGAATCGTAATTCACCCCTCCACTTT.

V usage is TRBV7-6 and J usage is TRBJ2-6; D is undetermined. V was cut by 1 base and J by 2 bases, with 9 bases left in between. Germline lookup yields CDR1 SGHVS and CDR2 FNYEAQ. CDR3 size: 16 residues. CDR3 in DNA: TGTGCCAGCAGCTTAGAGTACAAGGCTGGGGCCAACGTCCTGACTTTC. Translated: CASSLEYKAGANVLTF.

Regarding this clonotype: The junction shows a germline mismatch at one end, possibly a read error. This rearrangement joins TRBV10-3 to TRBJ2-5, with TRBD2 matching over 14 bases. This CDR3 spans 16 amino acids. Germline CDR1 and CDR2: ENHRY and SYGVKD. The CDR3 DNA reads as TGTGCCATAAGTGAGGGACTAGCGGGAGTCACGGAGACCCAGTACTTC. Its protein is CAISEGLAGVTETQYF.

In its sample, this clonotype was seen once. Germline is not matched at one junction end, which may reflect a read error. The chain employs TRBV7-6 and TRBJ2-1; unclear D gene. Gene TRBJ2-5 matches the end of the DNA better, so the J call may be wrong. Germline lookup yields CDR1 SGHVS and CDR2 FNYEAQ. There are 14 residues in the CDR3. CDR3 sequence reads: CASSFSPGQETQYF. The CDR3 nucleotides are TGTGCTAGCAGCTTTTCGCCCGGGCAAGAGACCCAGTACTTC.

V gene TRBV7-3 combines with J gene TRBJ1-1; TRBD1 agrees at 9 bases. Unmatched junction bases numbered 10, after V lost 4 bases and J lost 4 bases. CDR1 is SGHTA, CDR2 FQGTGA, per germline. CDR3 length: 16 amino acids. CDR3 sequence (DNA): TGTGCCAGCAGCTCAGCGGACAGGGGATCTCGCACTGAAGCTTTCTTT. Protein product: CASSSADRGSRTEAFF.

The V call is TRBV15, the J call TRBJ2-6, with D unresolved. The CDR3 has 16 residues. Germline V lookup: CDR1 LNHNV, CDR2 YYDKDF (reference sequence). V was trimmed by 0 bases and J by 0 bases, leaving 6 bases between them. CDR3: CATSRDIASGANVLTF. The CDR3 coding sequence is TGTGCCACCAGCAGAGATATCGCCTCTGGGGCCAACGTCCTGACTTTC.

The rearrangement links TRBV7-2 to TRBJ2-4; the D gene is possibly TRBD2 (6 bases). V lost 1 base to trimming and J lost 13 bases, with 23 bases between them. There are 16 residues in the CDR3. Looked up from germline, CDR1 is SGHTA and CDR2 is FQGNSA. CDR3 nucleotides: TGTGCCAGCAGCTTAGGACCTTGGGGACTTGAGGCGCGGCAGTACTTC. This sequence encodes CASSLGPWGLEARQYF.